Following are 16 T cell receptor beta chains from one sample sequenced in a study of T cells in Graves' hyperthyroidism and ophthalmopathy. Amplification yielded TCR beta CDR3 regions, with RNA transcripts as the source. HTBI primers drove first-round RT-PCR of the TCR CDR3. TCRdb analysed the multiplex PCR reads with MiXCR anew, one entry per CDR3 protein. Here the sample spans approximately 220,000 distinct CDR3 sequences, around 18% being singletons. Sequenced input: blood. These receptors all stem from a man aged 35 to 55 with Graves' hyperthyroidism.

This clonotype was observed many times. The chain employs TRBV18 and TRBJ1-6; D remains ambiguous. This CDR3 comprises 13 residues. Trimming pared 2 bases from V and 10 bases from J, leaving 9 bases between. Germline V lookup: CDR1 KGHSH, CDR2 LQKENI. CDR3 sequence reads: CASSPGNSSPLHF. The CDR3 DNA follows: TGTGCCAGCTCACCAGGGAATTCCTCACCCCTCCACTTT.

V is TRBV7-9 and J is TRBJ1-2; 9 bases line up with TRBD1. V trimming: 1 base; J trimming: 7 bases; junction bases outside the gene matches: 4. Germline lookup yields CDR1 SEHNR and CDR2 FQNEAQ (reference sequence). The CDR3 spans 14 residues. The CDR3 coding sequence is TGTGCCAGCAGCTTAGACAGGGGGCTTGGTGGCTACACCTTC. This encodes CASSLDRGLGGYTF.

The rearrangement joins TRBV6-2 or TRBV6-3 to TRBJ1-1, with D unresolved. The length of the CDR3 is 12 residues. CDR1 and CDR2 from the germline V gene are MNHEY and SVGEGT. V lost 5 bases, J lost 3 bases, and 7 bases lay in between. The CDR3 DNA sequence: TGTGCCAGCAGTGTACAGTACACTGAAGCTTTCTTT. This translates into CASSVQYTEAFF.

This clonotype was picked up many times. The gene calls are TRBV5-1 and TRBJ2-7; 7 bases match TRBD2. The junction had 9 bases not matched to a gene; V was cut back by 0 bases and J by 6 bases. In germline, CDR1 is SGHRS, CDR2 YFSETQ. The CDR3 spans 15 residues. The CDR3 loop is CASSLEASGPPEQYF. The CDR3, as DNA: TGCGCCAGCAGCTTGGAGGCTAGCGGTCCCCCCGAGCAGTACTTC.

The chain couples TRBV20-1 to TRBJ2-1, with a weak D call TRBD1 (5 bases). Per germline, CDR1 DFQATT and CDR2 SNEGSKA (reference sequence). The CDR3 has 14 residues. Trimming cost V 4 bases and J 7 bases, with 17 bases left between them. The CDR3 spells CSAIIGQGSNEQFF. The CDR3 nucleotides read TGCAGTGCTATAATTGGACAAGGGTCGAATGAGCAGTTCTTC.

The sample holds many counts of this clonotype. The chain carries TRBV7-9 and TRBJ1-1; no clear D gene. Trimming shortened V by 8 bases and J by 5 bases, and 12 bases separated the two germline ends. This CDR3 region has 12 residues. Germline lookup yields CDR1 SEHNR and CDR2 FQNEAQ (reference sequence). In DNA form, the CDR3 reads TGTGCCAGCGCCAATGAGGTGACTGAAGCTTTCTTT. Residues: CASANEVTEAFF. The whole variable domain, remainder taken from reference TRBV7-9 and TRBJ1-1, is DTGVSQNPRHKITKRGQNVTFRCDPISEHNRLYWYRQTLGQGPEFLTYFQNEAQLEKSRLLSDRFSAERPKGSFSTLEIQRTEQGDSAMYLCASANEVTEAFFGQGTRLTVV.

In this sample, this clonotype turned up many times. The V gene is TRBV2, the J gene TRBJ1-1; a possible D gene is TRBD1 (6 bases). The CDR3 extends over 15 amino acids. V dropped 6 bases and J dropped 4 bases, with 18 bases sitting between them. The germline gives CDR1 SNHLY, CDR2 FYNNEI. Here the CDR3 reads CASSPYGGLSTEAFF. DNA for the CDR3: TGTGCCAGCAGCCCCTATGGGGGCTTGAGCACTGAAGCTTTCTTT. The full variable domain, completed using reference TRBV2 and TRBJ1-1, is EPEVTQTPSHQVTQMGQEVILRCVPISNHLYFYWYRQILGQKVEFLVSFYNNEISEKSEIFDDQFSVERPDGSNFTLKIRSTKLEDSAMYFCASSPYGGLSTEAFFGQGTRLTVV.

This clonotype was seen many times. The chain combines TRBV9 with TRBJ2-5; the D gene is possibly TRBD1 (6 bases). Deletions cut 3 bases from V and 6 bases from J, with 18 bases between. CDR1 is SGDLS and CDR2 is YYNGEE in the germline V gene. This CDR3 is built from 15 residues. In DNA, the CDR3 is TGTGCCAGCAGCGGACCCGGGACATCTAGCAAGACCCAGTACTTC. Its protein is CASSGPGTSSKTQYF.

The chain uses TRBV18 and TRBJ1-5; perhaps TRBD1 as D (5 bases). This CDR3 has 14 residues. Per germline, CDR1 KGHSH and CDR2 LQKENI. V was cut by 1 base and J by 6 bases, with 10 bases left in between. The CDR3 DNA reads as TGTGCCAGCTCACCACAGGGAAGGGGTCAGCCCCAGCATTTT. It is translated as CASSPQGRGQPQHF.

This clonotype occurred many times. CDR3 nucleotide sequence: TGTGCCAGCAGCCAATTCTTGAACACTGAAGCTTTCTTT. It yields the protein CASSQFLNTEAFF. V gene TRBV3-1 combines with J gene TRBJ1-1; D call uncertain. The germline gives CDR1 LGHDT, CDR2 YNNKEL (reference sequence). V was cut by 2 bases and J by 0 bases, with 4 bases left in between. This CDR3 is 13 amino acids long.

In this sample, this clonotype turned up a few times. J is TRBJ1-4 and V is TRBV12-3 or TRBV12-4, with 8 bases identical to TRBD1. CDR3 length: 15 residues. The ends lost 6 bases at V and 3 bases at J; junction bases unmatched: 6. This CDR3 reads CASSSSTGANEKLFF. In nucleotides, the CDR3 is TGTGCCAGCAGCTCATCGACAGGGGCTAATGAAAAACTGTTTTTT.

This clonotype was recorded many times. The chain couples TRBV7-9 to TRBJ2-5; possibly TRBD1 or TRBD2 for D (5 bases each). The length of the CDR3 is 12 residues. V was cut by 5 bases and J by 4 bases, with 8 bases left in between. Germline-derived CDR1 and CDR2 are SEHNR and FQNEAQ (reference sequence). CDR3 bases: TGTGCCAGCAGCCCCGGGACAGAGACCCAGTACTTC. Translating gives CASSPGTETQYF.

This clonotype occurred many times. The genes are TRBV29-1 and TRBJ1-1; tentatively, D is TRBD1 (5 bases). Germline CDR1 SQVTM, CDR2 ANQGSEA. Trimming took 7 bases from V and 4 from J, leaving 16 bases between them. CDR3 length: 13 amino acids. The CDR3 DNA reads TGCAGCGCAAGGGGACGGCTTCTCACTGAAGCTTTCTTT. It specifies CSARGRLLTEAFF.

The CDR3 sequence: CASSLASGLYNEQFF. CDR3 bases: TGTGCCAGCAGCTTAGCGTCAGGGCTCTACAATGAGCAGTTCTTC. The chain combines TRBV9 with TRBJ2-1; tentatively, D is TRBD1 or TRBD2 (5 bases each). The CDR3 is 15 amino acids. Germline assignment: CDR1 SGDLS and CDR2 YYNGEE. V was cut by 4 bases and J by 3 bases, with 14 bases left in between.

There are a few counts of this clonotype. The CDR3 region is CASSPGLAKETQYF. The CDR3 region has the DNA TGCGCCAGCAGCCCGGGACTAGCAAAAGAGACCCAGTACTTC. The rearrangement links TRBV5-1 to TRBJ2-5, with 9 bases that match TRBD2. This CDR3 is built from 14 residues. Germline values: CDR1 SGHRS, CDR2 YFSETQ. Trimming cost V 4 bases and J 3 bases; bases outside gene matches: 4.

This clonotype has ten or more counts. The V and J genes are TRBV20-1 and TRBJ1-4, with D uncertain. The CDR3 extends over 12 amino acids. V gave up 6 bases and J gave up 5 bases, with 10 bases separating them. Germline lookup yields CDR1 DFQATT and CDR2 SNEGSKA (reference sequence). This CDR3 is CSARTGNEKLFF. The CDR3 DNA is TGCAGTGCAAGGACGGGAAATGAAAAACTGTTTTTT.